This T cell receptor (beta chain) was recovered during a study of blood T cell repertoires in COVID-19. About the research overall: The United States, Italy and Spain were the sources of the acute and convalescent COVID-19 samples.

The CDR3 runs to 15 residues. CDR1 and CDR2 from the germline V gene are GTSNPN and SVGIG (reference sequence). V was pared by 4 bases and J by 0 bases, with 3 bases of the junction left unmatched. Only in-frame clones appear in the TCRdb table, and some are missing; sequencing was by immunoSEQ multiplex PCR. The sample comprises 100,000 to 150,000 clones, about 80% of which are singletons, and 12% rests with the top ten. The clonotype originates from a man in his 60s with acute or convalescent COVID-19. The sequenced sample was peripheral blood. The chain couples TRBV30 to TRBJ2-1, with 10 bases that match TRBD1. The CDR3, as DNA: TGTGCCTGGAACCGGGACAGGGGCTCCTACAATGAGCAGTTCTTC. Translating it yields CAWNRDRGSYNEQFF. Looking up the rest from reference TRBV30 and TRBJ2-1 gives the full variable domain: SQTIHQWPATLVQPVGSPLSLECTVEGTSNPNLYWYRQAAGRGLQLLFYSVGIGQISSEVPQNLSASRPQDRQFILSSKKLLLSDSGFYLCAWNRDRGSYNEQFFGPGTRLTVL.